This passage covers 8 T cell receptor beta chains from one sample sequenced in a study of cytomegalovirus exposure and HLA in healthy donors. Libraries were prepared by immunoSEQ multiplex PCR; TCRdb keeps only in-frame clonotypes and omits some of them. The sample contains 220,000 or so clones, about 89% of which appear only once. Sequencing was carried out using PBMCs. The receptors were sampled from a woman under 30 in good health and CMV-seronegative.

This clone was counted a single time. The rearrangement joins TRBV10-3 to TRBJ1-6; weak D call: TRBD1 (6 bases). Trimming pared 8 bases from V and 5 bases from J, leaving 7 bases between. Germline loops: CDR1 ENHRY, CDR2 SYGVKD. The length of the CDR3 is 12 residues. CDR3 sequence reads: CAIGQNNSPLHF. The DNA for the CDR3 is TGTGCCATCGGACAGAATAATTCACCCCTCCACTTT.

The chain uses TRBV14 and TRBJ2-1; 8 nucleotides line up with TRBD2. CDR1 is SGHDN, CDR2 FVKESK, per germline. The CDR3 loop spans 16 amino acids. Trimming cost V 3 bases and J 1 base; bases outside gene matches: 5. The CDR3 region is CASSQGSGMSYNEQFF. CDR3 sequence (DNA): TGTGCCAGCAGCCAGGGTAGCGGGATGTCCTACAATGAGCAGTTCTTC.

The V and J genes are TRBV28 and TRBJ2-1; the D is unclear. V was pared by 8 bases and J by 1 base, with 9 bases between. Germline V gene lookup returns CDR1 MDHEN and CDR2 SYDVKM. This CDR3 spans 13 amino acids. DNA of the CDR3: TGTGCCAGCTGGAAGAGGTCCTACAATGAGCAGTTCTTC. This translates into CASWKRSYNEQFF.

This chain connects TRBV7-9 to TRBJ2-3, with TRBD2 identical over 9 bases. J lost 0 bases, V lost 2 bases, and 9 bases had no gene match. Germline assignment: CDR1 SEHNR and CDR2 FQNEAQ (reference sequence). This CDR3 is built from 18 residues. The CDR3 sequence: CASSLLTSGLSSTDTQYF. For the CDR3, the DNA is TGTGCCAGCAGCTTATTGACTAGCGGATTATCTAGCACAGATACGCAGTATTTT.

This chain connects TRBV10-3 to TRBJ1-5; D not certain. The CDR3 extends over 19 amino acids. V was clipped by 2 bases and J by 3 bases, with 23 bases between them. The germline V gene encodes CDR1 ENHRY and CDR2 SYGVKD. CDR3 loop: CAISEPSSRGTSTNQPQHF. As DNA, the CDR3 is TGTGCCATCAGTGAGCCGAGCTCGCGCGGAACAAGCACCAATCAGCCCCAGCATTTT.

V gene TRBV6-5 combines with J gene TRBJ1-4, with D possibly TRBD1 on 5 matching bases. The CDR3 runs 11 residues. V was clipped by 6 bases and J by 15 bases, with 14 bases between them. Germline V gene lookup returns CDR1 MNHEY and CDR2 SVGAGI. Here the CDR3 reads CASSGGRQVFF. CDR3 nucleotides: TGTGCCAGCAGCGGGGGACGTCAGGTGTTTTTT.

V and J are TRBV15 and TRBJ2-7; D is perhaps TRBD1 (5 bases). CDR1 LNHNV and CDR2 YYDKDF come from the germline V gene (reference sequence). CDR3 length equals 18 residues. Trimming removed 2 bases at V and 5 bases at J, with 25 bases between. CDR3: CATSRIPEQDASFHEQYF. In nucleotides, the CDR3 is TGTGCCACCAGCAGAATCCCCGAACAGGACGCATCCTTTCACGAGCAGTACTTC.

The chain is built from TRBV15 and TRBJ1-2; 7 positions agree with TRBD1. The CDR3 runs to 16 residues. CDR1 is LNHNV and CDR2 is YYDKDF in the germline V gene (reference sequence). The V and J ends lost 1 base and 9 bases, in that order; junction bases with no gene match: 14. This CDR3 reads CATSRGPGQKHPRYTF. The CDR3 nucleotides read TGTGCCACCAGCAGAGGCCCGGGACAGAAGCATCCTCGCTACACCTTC.